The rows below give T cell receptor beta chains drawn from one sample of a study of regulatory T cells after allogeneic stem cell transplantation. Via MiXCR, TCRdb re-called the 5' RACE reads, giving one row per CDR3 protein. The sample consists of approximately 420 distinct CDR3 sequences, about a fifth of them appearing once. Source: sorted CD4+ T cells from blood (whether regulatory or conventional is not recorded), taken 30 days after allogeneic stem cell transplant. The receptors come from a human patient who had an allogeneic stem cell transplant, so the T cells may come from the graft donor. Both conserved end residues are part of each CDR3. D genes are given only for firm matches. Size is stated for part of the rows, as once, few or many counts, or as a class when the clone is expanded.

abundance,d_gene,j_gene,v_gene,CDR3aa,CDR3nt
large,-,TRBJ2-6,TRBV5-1,CASSLEGSGANVLTF,TGCGCCAGCAGCTTGGAGGGTTCTGGGGCCAACGTCCTGACTTTC
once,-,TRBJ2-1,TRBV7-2,CASSPERERIFF,TGTGCCAGCAGCCCCGAACGGGAGCGGATATTCTTC
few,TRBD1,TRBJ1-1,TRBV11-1,CASKPDRGNLNTEAFF,TGTGCCAGCAAACCAGACAGGGGGAATCTGAACACTGAAGCTTTCTTT
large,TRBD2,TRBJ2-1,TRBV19,CASSMRLAGFNEQFF,TGTGCCAGTAGTATGAGGCTAGCGGGTTTCAATGAGCAGTTCTTC
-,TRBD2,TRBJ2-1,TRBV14,CASSRTGEGEQFF,TGTGCCAGCAGCCGAACCGGGGAGGGTGAGCAGTTCTTC
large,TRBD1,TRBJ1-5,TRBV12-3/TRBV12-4,CASSWGPRDRINQPQHF,TGTGCCAGCAGTTGGGGCCCCCGGGACAGGATTAATCAGCCCCAGCATTTT
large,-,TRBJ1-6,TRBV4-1,CASSQGTDGNSPLHF,TGCGCCAGCAGCCAAGGGACAGATGGTAATTCACCCCTCCACTTT
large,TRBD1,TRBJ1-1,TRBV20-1,CSARNPGASRQGAAEAFF,TGCAGTGCTAGAAACCCAGGGGCTTCTCGACAGGGAGCGGCTGAAGCTTTCTTT
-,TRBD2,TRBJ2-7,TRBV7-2,CASSSLAGGHEQYF,TGTGCCAGCAGCTCACTAGCGGGAGGTCACGAGCAGTACTTC
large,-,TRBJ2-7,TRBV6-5,CASSYGPGAYEQYF,TGTGCCAGCAGTTACGGACCAGGGGCCTACGAGCAGTACTTC
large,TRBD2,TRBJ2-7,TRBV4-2,CASSQDNLAETYEQYF,TGTGCCAGCAGCCAAGATAACCTAGCGGAGACCTACGAGCAGTACTTC
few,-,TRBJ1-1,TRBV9,CASNVMGDRRTEAFF,TGTGCCAGCAACGTAATGGGGGACCGACGGACTGAAGCTTTCTTT
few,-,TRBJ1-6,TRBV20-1,CSVLGTNNSPLHF,TGCAGTGTTCTCGGGACGAATAATTCACCCCTCCACTTT
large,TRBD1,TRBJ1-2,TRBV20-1,CSAPTGGFYGYTF,TGCAGTGCTCCCACAGGGGGCTTCTATGGCTACACCTTC
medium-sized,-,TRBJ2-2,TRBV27,CANDPGPGELFF,TGTGCCAACGACCCAGGGCCCGGGGAGCTGTTTTTT
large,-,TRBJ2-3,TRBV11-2,CASSPVSGTDTQYF,TGTGCCAGCAGCCCTGTCTCGGGGACAGATACGCAGTATTTT
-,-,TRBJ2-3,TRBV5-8,CASSVGQGSTDTQYF,-
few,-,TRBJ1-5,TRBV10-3,CAISESSSQPQHF,TGTGCCATCAGTGAGTCGAGTAGTCAGCCCCAGCATTTT
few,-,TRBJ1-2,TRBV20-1,CSASPDRYGYTF,TGCAGTGCTAGTCCGGACCGCTATGGCTACACCTTC
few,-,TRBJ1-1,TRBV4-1,CASSQGQNTVAFF,TGCGCCAGCAGCCAGGGGCAGAACACTGTAGCTTTCTTT
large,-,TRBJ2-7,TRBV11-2,CASSLGWGNYEQYF,TGTGCCAGCAGCTTAGGTTGGGGAAACTACGAGCAGTACTTC
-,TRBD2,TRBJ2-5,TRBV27,CASSASELAGGFWEAWETQYF,TGTGCCAGCAGTGCATCGGAGCTAGCGGGAGGCTTTTGGGAGGCATGGGAGACCCAGTACTTC
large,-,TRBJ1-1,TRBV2,CASPKLTPMNTEAFF,TGTGCCAGCCCGAAGTTGACCCCTATGAACACTGAAGCTTTCTTT
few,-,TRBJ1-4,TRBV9,CASSPGALGPNEKLFF,TGCGCCAGCAGCCCCGGGGCACTGGGCCCTAATGAAAAACTGTTTTTT
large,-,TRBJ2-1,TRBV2,CASSEGLNTYNEQFF,TGTGCCAGCAGTGAAGGTCTGAATACCTACAATGAGCAGTTCTTC
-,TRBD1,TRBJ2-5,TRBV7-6,CASSIGTGNETQYF,TGTGCCAGCAGCATCGGGACAGGGAACGAGACCCAGTACTTC
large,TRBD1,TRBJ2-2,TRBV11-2,CASSLRPDRGHTGELFF,TGTGCCAGCAGCTTAAGGCCGGACAGGGGTCACACCGGGGAGCTGTTTTTT
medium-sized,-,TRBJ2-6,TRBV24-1,CATSDVDGGFSGANVLTF,TGTGCCACCAGTGATGTCGACGGTGGGTTCTCTGGGGCCAACGTCCTGACTTTC
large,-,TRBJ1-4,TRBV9,CASSGTATNEKLFF,TGTGCCAGCAGCGGGACAGCAACTAATGAAAAACTGTTTTTT
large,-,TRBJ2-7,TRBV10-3,CAISEGGSSYEQYF,TGTGCCATCAGCGAGGGGGGTAGCTCCTACGAGCAGTACTTC
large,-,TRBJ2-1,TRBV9,CASSVERQGPSSYNEQFF,TGTGCCAGCAGCGTAGAGCGGCAGGGGCCGAGCTCCTACAATGAGCAGTTCTTC
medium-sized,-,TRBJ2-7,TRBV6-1,CASSEARAPVYEQYF,TGTGCCAGCAGTGAGGCAAGGGCCCCTGTTTACGAGCAGTACTTC
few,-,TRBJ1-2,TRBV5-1,CASSLTGQSFNYGYTF,TGCGCCAGCAGCTTGACAGGACAGTCCTTTAACTATGGCTACACCTTC
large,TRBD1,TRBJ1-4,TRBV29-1,CSVEDLSQGSATNEKLFF,TGCAGCGTTGAAGATCTTTCACAGGGGTCTGCAACTAATGAAAAACTGTTTTTT
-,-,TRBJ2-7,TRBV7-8,CVSRDRSHEQYF,TGTGTCTCCAGGGATCGCTCCCACGAGCAGTACTTC
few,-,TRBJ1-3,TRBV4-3,CASSHTGGGNTIYF,TGCGCCAGCAGCCACACGGGGGGTGGAAACACCATATATTTT
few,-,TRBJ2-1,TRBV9,CASSPDAFFSERFF,TGTGCCAGCAGCCCGGACGCTTTCTTTAGTGAGCGGTTCTTC
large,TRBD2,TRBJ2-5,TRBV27,CASSASGLAGGFWEAWETQYF,TGTGCCAGCAGTGCATCGGGACTAGCGGGAGGCTTTTGGGAGGCATGGGAGACCCAGTACTTC
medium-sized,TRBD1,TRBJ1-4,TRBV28,CAVPGTGVATNEKLFF,TGTGCTGTACCCGGGACAGGGGTTGCAACTAATGAAAAACTGTTTTTT
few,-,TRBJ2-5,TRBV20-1,CSAQETQYF,TGCAGTGCTCAAGAGACCCAGTACTTC
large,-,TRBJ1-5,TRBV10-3,CAISEPGPRQPQHF,TGTGCCATCAGTGAGCCAGGTCCACGGCAGCCCCAGCATTTT
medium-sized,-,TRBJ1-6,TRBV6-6,CASSYSKGQGSPLHF,TGTGCCAGCAGTTACTCGAAAGGGCAGGGGTCACCCCTCCACTTT
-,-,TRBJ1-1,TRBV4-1,CASILDGGVEAFF,TGCGCCAGCATTCTGGACGGGGGGGTCGAAGCTTTCTTT
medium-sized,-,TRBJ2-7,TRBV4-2,CASSQDSAEQYF,TGTGCCAGCAGCCAAGATAGCGCCGAGCAGTACTTC
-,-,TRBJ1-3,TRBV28,CASSLGLTSSGNTIYF,TGTGCCAGCAGTCTAGGACTGACGAGCTCTGGAAACACCATATATTTT